The clone carrying this T cell receptor beta chain has just one count. The data were taken from a study of blood T cells in healthy people across ages. Trimming removed 5 bases from V and 13 bases from J; junction bases left unmatched: 14. Per the germline V gene, CDR1 is SQVTM and CDR2 is ANQGSEA. This CDR3 has 13 amino acids. Next came a second PCR, run for about 7 to 11 cycles, which used a sample-barcoded 5' primer along with a J-beta primer mix. TCRdb reanalysed the 5' RACE reads using MiXCR and keeps one entry per CDR3 protein. The sample holds about 730,000 distinct CDR3 sequences, about 42% seen once.

V is TRBV29-1 and J is TRBJ2-1, with TRBD2 identical over 7 bases. The sample consisted of blood. The TCR was taken from a woman aged 55-70 years in good health. The CDR3 spells CSVSGGVSETQFF. CDR3 nucleotide sequence: TGCAGCGTTTCTGGGGGGGTATCGGAGACCCAGTTCTTC.